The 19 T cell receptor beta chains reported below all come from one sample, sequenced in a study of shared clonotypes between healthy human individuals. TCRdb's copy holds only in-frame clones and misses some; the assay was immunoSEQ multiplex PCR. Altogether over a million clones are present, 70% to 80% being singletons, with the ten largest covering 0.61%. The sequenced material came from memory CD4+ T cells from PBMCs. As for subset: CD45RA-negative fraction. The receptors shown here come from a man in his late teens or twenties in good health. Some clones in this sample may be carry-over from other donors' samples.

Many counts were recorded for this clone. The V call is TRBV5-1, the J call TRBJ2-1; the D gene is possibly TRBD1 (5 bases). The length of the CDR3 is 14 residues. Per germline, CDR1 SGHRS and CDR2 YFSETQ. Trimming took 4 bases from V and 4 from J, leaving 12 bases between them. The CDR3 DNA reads TGCGCCAGCAGCCAGACGTCAGGGTACAATGAGCAGTTCTTC. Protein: CASSQTSGYNEQFF.

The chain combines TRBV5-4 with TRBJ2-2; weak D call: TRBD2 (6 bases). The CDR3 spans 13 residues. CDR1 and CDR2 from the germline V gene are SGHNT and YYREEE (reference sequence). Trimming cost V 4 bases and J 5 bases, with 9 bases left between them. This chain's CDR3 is CASSRDSTGELFF. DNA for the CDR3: TGTGCCAGCAGCCGGGACTCAACCGGGGAGCTGTTTTTT.

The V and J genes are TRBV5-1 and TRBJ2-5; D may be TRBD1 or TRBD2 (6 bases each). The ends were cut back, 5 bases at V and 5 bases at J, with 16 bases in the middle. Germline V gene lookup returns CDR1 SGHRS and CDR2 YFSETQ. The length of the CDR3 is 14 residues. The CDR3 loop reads CASSVLRGGETQYF. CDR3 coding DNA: TGCGCCAGCAGTGTACTCCGAGGGGGGGAGACCCAGTACTTC. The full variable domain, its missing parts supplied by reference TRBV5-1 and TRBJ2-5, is KAGVTQTPRYLIKTRGQQVTLSCSPISGHRSVSWYQQTPGQGLQFLFEYFSETQRNKGNFPGRFSGRQFSNSRSEMNVSTLELGDSALYLCASSVLRGGETQYFGPGTRLLVL.

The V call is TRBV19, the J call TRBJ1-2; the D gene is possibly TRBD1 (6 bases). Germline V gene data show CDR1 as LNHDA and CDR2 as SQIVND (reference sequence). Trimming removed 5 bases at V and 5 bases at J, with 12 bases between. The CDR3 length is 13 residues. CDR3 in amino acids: CASSFSGQYGYTF. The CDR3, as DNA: TGTGCCAGTAGTTTCAGCGGACAGTATGGCTACACCTTC.

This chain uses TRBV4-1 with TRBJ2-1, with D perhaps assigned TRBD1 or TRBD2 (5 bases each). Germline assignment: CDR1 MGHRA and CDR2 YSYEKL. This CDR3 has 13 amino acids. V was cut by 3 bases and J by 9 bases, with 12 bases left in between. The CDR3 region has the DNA TGCGCCAGCAGCCATGACGAGGGACCTGAGCAGTTCTTC. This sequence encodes CASSHDEGPEQFF.

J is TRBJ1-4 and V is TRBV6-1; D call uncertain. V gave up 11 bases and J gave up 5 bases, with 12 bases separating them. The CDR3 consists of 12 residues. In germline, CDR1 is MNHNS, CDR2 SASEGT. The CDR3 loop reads CAGRRRNEKLFF. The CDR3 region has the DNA TGTGCCGGCCGCAGAAGGAATGAAAAACTGTTTTTT.

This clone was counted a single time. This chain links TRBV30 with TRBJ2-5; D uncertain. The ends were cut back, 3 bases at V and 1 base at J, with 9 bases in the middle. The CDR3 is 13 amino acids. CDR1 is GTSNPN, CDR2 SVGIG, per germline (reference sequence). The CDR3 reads CAWSYTVQETQYF. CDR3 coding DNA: TGTGCCTGGAGCTATACTGTCCAAGAGACCCAGTACTTC.

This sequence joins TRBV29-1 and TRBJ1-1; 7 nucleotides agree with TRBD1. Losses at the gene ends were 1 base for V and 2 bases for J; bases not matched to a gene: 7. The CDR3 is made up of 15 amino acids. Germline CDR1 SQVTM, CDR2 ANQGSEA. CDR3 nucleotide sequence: TGCAGCGTTGAAGTATGGGACAGTGCAAACACTGAAGCTTTCTTT. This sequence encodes CSVEVWDSANTEAFF. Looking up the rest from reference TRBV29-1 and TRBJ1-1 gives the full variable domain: SAVISQKPSRDICQRGTSLTIQCQVDSQVTMMFWYRQQPGQSLTLIATANQGSEATYESGFVIDKFPISRPNLTFSTLTVSNMSPEDSSIYLCSVEVWDSANTEAFFGQGTRLTVV.

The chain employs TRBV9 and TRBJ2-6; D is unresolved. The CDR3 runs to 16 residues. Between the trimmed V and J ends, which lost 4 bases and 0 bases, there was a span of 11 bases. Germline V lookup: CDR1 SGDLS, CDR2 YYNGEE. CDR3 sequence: CASSSYQSSGANVLTF. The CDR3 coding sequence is TGTGCCAGCAGCTCCTATCAAAGCTCTGGGGCCAACGTCCTGACTTTC.

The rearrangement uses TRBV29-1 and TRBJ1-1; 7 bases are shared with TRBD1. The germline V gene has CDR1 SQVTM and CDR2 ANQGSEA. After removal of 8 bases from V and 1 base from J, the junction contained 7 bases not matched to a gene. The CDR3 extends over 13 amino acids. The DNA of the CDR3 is TGCAGCACCAGACAGGGATCGAACACTGAAGCTTTCTTT. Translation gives CSTRQGSNTEAFF.

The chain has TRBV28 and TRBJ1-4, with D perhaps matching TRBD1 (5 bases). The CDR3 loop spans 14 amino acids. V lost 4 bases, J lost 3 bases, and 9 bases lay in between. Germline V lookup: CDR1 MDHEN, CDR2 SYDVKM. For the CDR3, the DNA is TGTGCCAGCAGTTACGGGGGGTCTAATGAAAAACTGTTTTTT. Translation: CASSYGGSNEKLFF.

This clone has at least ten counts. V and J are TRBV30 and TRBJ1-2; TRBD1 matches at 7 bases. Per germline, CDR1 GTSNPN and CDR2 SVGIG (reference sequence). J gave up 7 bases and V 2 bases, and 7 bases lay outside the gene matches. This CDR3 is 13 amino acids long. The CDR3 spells CAWSLGGLRGYTF. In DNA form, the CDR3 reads TGTGCCTGGAGTCTAGGGGGCCTTCGTGGCTACACCTTC.

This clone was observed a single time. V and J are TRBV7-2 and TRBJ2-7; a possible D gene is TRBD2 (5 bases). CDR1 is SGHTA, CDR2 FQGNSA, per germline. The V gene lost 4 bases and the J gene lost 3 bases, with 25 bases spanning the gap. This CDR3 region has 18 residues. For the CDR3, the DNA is TGTGCCAGCAGCTCGGGCAGCGGTCTTTACCGATTCAACTACGAGCAGTACTTC. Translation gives CASSSGSGLYRFNYEQYF.

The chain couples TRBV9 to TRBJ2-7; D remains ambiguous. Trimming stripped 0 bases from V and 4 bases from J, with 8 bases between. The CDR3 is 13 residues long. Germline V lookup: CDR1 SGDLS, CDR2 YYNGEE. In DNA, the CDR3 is TGTGCCAGCAGCGTAGCTGAAGCGTACGAGCAGTACTTC. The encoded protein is CASSVAEAYEQYF.

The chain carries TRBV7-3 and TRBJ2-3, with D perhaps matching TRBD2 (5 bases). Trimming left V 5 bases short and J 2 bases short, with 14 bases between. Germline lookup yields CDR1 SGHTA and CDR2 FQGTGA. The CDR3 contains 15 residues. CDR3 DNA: TGTGCCAGCAGCCCCATCGACGGGGTCACAGATACGCAGTATTTT. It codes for CASSPIDGVTDTQYF.

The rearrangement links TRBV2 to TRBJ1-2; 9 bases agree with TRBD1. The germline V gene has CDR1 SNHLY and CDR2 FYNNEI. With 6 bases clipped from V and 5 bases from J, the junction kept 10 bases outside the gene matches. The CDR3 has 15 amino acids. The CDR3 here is CASSATMGTGYGYTF. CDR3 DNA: TGTGCCAGCAGCGCTACCATGGGGACAGGGTATGGCTACACCTTC.

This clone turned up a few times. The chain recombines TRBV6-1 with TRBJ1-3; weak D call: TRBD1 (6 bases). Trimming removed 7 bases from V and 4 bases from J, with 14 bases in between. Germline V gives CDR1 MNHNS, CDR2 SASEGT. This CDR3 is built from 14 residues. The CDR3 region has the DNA TGTGCCAGCACCAAAACAGGGACGGGAAACACCATATATTTT. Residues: CASTKTGTGNTIYF.

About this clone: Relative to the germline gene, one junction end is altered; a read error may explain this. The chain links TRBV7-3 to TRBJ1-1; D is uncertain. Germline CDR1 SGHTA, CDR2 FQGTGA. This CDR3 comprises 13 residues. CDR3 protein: CASSLLGDTEAFF. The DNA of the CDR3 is TGTGCTAGCAGCTTACTGGGAGACACTGAAGCTTTCTTT.

CDR3 sequence reads: CASSPNDNEQFF. In DNA form, the CDR3 reads TGTGCCAGCTCACCAAACGATAATGAGCAGTTCTTC. The V call is TRBV18, the J call TRBJ2-1, with no clear D. Trimming left V 2 bases short and J 7 bases short, with 6 bases between. The CDR3 has 12 amino acids. From germline, CDR1 is KGHSH and CDR2 LQKENI.